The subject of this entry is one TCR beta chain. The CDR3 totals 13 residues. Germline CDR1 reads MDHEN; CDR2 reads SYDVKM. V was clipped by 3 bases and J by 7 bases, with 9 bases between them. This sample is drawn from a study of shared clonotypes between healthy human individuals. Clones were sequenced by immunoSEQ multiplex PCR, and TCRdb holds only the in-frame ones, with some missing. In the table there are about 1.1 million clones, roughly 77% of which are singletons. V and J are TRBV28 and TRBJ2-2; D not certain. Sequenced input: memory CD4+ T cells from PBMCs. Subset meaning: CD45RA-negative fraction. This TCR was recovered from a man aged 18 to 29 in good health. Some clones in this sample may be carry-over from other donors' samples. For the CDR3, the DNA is TGTGCCAGCAGTTTCTTTAAGCACGGGGAGCTGTTTTTT. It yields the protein CASSFFKHGELFF.